These 30 T cell receptor beta chains were all obtained from the same sample, sequenced in a study of human T cells and chemical hapten exposure (dated by TCRdb to the early 2020s). The time point label, read with the paper, signifies: patch test 1, 2 weeks after DPC sensitization. The treatment or condition tag for this specimen amounts to: therapeutic diphenylcyclopropenone sensitization with weekly scalp DPC. The protocol used for the library was RACE. Sequencing was performed on a NextSeq 500. TCRdb handled the public reads itself, with Q25 trimming in fastp and clone calling in MiXCR, and kept productive beta chains. Each CDR3 protein appears once, grouped with its most common genes and DNA. This sample is represented by more than 65,000 distinct CDR3 sequences; about 32% of them were singletons. The biggest ten clones account for 7.5% to 10% of the sample. The sample consisted of whole blood, taken in connection with sensitization to the hapten diphenylcyclopropenone (DPC). The receptors were sampled from a man aged 35 to 55 with alopecia areata. Some clones in this sample may be carry-over from other donors' samples.

In this sample, this clonotype turned up a few times. The chain couples TRBV6-1 to TRBJ2-3; D may be TRBD2 (5 bases). Looked up from germline, CDR1 is MNHNS and CDR2 is SASEGT. The CDR3 is made up of 15 amino acids. Trimming stripped 1 base from V and 0 bases from J, with 8 bases between. CDR3 in amino acids: CASSEGTHSTDTQYF. The CDR3 nucleotides read TGTGCCAGCAGTGAAGGGACTCACAGCACAGATACGCAGTATTTT.

CDR3 region: CASSLDAPTRGMNTEAFF. As DNA, the CDR3 is TGTGCCAGCAGCTTAGATGCCCCCACCCGGGGAATGAACACTGAAGCTTTCTTT. The J gene is TRBJ1-1, the V gene TRBV11-2; no reliable D call. V was cut by 0 bases and J by 0 bases, with 17 bases left in between. Germline V lookup: CDR1 SGHAT, CDR2 FQNNGV. The CDR3 contains 18 residues.

V and J are TRBV28 and TRBJ2-7, with D perhaps matching TRBD1 or TRBD2 (6 bases each). The CDR3 consists of 15 residues. The V and J ends lost 5 bases and 5 bases respectively, with 19 bases between them. Germline lookup yields CDR1 MDHEN and CDR2 SYDVKM. The CDR3 reads CASSTAGLGGHEQYF. The CDR3, as DNA: TGTGCCAGCAGTACGGCGGGACTTGGGGGCCACGAGCAGTACTTC.

The J gene is TRBJ2-7, the V gene TRBV20-1; TRBD2 matches at 8 bases. Germline trimming cut 5 bases from V and 5 bases from J; bases unmatched to any gene: 14. This CDR3 spans 15 amino acids. Germline V gene sequence: CDR1 DFQATT, CDR2 SNEGSKA (reference sequence). CDR3 coding DNA: TGCAGTGCTTGGGACGGAGGAGCGGGAGCGGACGAGCAGTACTTC. It codes for CSAWDGGAGADEQYF.

J is TRBJ2-1 and V is TRBV18, with 7 nucleotides matching TRBD1. This CDR3 has 13 amino acids. J was trimmed by 5 bases and V by 3 bases; bases with no gene match: 1. Per germline, CDR1 KGHSH and CDR2 LQKENI. The CDR3, as DNA: TGTGCCAGCTCACCGGGACAGAACAATGAGCAGTTCTTC. Amino acid sequence: CASSPGQNNEQFF.

This chain connects TRBV6-1 to TRBJ2-7; 8 bases align to TRBD2. Per the germline V gene, CDR1 is MNHNS and CDR2 is SASEGT. The CDR3 is 15 amino acids. Germline trimming cut 1 base from V and 4 bases from J; bases unmatched to any gene: 6. The CDR3 DNA follows: TGTGCCAGCAGTGAAGAGGCTAGCGGGCCTTACGAGCAGTACTTC. Translated: CASSEEASGPYEQYF.

This clonotype appeared a few times. The chain carries TRBV27 and TRBJ2-7, with D possibly being TRBD2 (5 bases). The germline V gene has CDR1 MNHEY and CDR2 SMNVEV (reference sequence). V lost 6 bases, J lost 2 bases, and 17 bases lay in between. This CDR3 spans 15 amino acids. In DNA form, the CDR3 reads TGTGCCAGCAGCTCCGCGGCAGGAGGTACCTACGAGCAGTACTTC. Encoded protein: CASSSAAGGTYEQYF.

CDR3 protein: CASSLAGSFTDTQYF. In DNA form, the CDR3 reads TGTGCCAGCAGCTTAGCCGGGAGCTTCACAGATACGCAGTATTTT. The gene calls are TRBV7-8 and TRBJ2-3, with a tentative D call TRBD2 (6 bases). Trimming shortened V by 0 bases and J by 2 bases, and 9 bases separated the two germline ends. The CDR3 extends over 15 amino acids. Per germline, CDR1 SGHVS and CDR2 FQNEAQ.

The chain recombines TRBV12-3 or TRBV12-4 with TRBJ2-1; perhaps TRBD2 as D (6 bases). Trimming left V 1 base short and J 5 bases short, with 15 bases between. This CDR3 region has 16 residues. The DNA of the CDR3 is TGTGCCAGCAGTTTAGAGACGGGAGCGGGTCACAATGAGCAGTTCTTC. It yields the protein CASSLETGAGHNEQFF.

This clonotype was found a few times. The chain recombines TRBV20-1 with TRBJ2-2; 8 bases are shared with TRBD2. CDR3 length equals 15 residues. Germline V gives CDR1 DFQATT, CDR2 SNEGSKA (reference sequence). V lost 3 bases to trimming and J lost 4 bases; unmatched junction nucleotides: 7. The CDR3 region is CSARDSGRATGELFF. Written as DNA, the CDR3 is TGCAGTGCTAGGGACAGCGGGAGAGCCACCGGGGAGCTGTTTTTT.

This clonotype turned up a few times. The rearrangement uses TRBV9 and TRBJ2-7; D gene unclear. Germline V gene sequence: CDR1 SGDLS, CDR2 YYNGEE. There are 14 residues in the CDR3. Trimming took 0 bases from V and 3 from J, leaving 10 bases between them. CDR3 DNA: TGTGCCAGCAGCGTAGCAGCGTCTAGCTACGAGCAGTACTTC. Translated: CASSVAASSYEQYF.

This clonotype was counted between two and nine times. The chain couples TRBV7-9 to TRBJ1-2; D remains unclear. Trimming shortened V by 3 bases and J by 1 base, and 9 bases separated the two germline ends. The germline gives CDR1 SEHNR, CDR2 FQNEAQ (reference sequence). The CDR3 extends over 14 amino acids. CDR3 sequence: CASSFPGVNYGYTF. CDR3 nucleotides: TGTGCCAGCAGCTTTCCAGGTGTTAACTATGGCTACACCTTC. Complete variable domain (other parts from reference TRBV7-9 and TRBJ1-2): DTGVSQNPRHKITKRGQNVTFRCDPISEHNRLYWYRQTLGQGPEFLTYFQNEAQLEKSRLLSDRFSAERPKGSFSTLEIQRTEQGDSAMYLCASSFPGVNYGYTFGSGTRLTVV.

This chain joins TRBV6-1 and TRBJ2-1, with D perhaps assigned TRBD1 or TRBD2 (5 bases each). Germline V lookup: CDR1 MNHNS, CDR2 SASEGT. The V and J ends lost 3 bases and 8 bases respectively, with 17 bases between them. CDR3 size: 15 residues. CDR3 sequence: CASSDAGTPRDEQFF. Written as DNA, the CDR3 is TGTGCCAGCAGTGACGCCGGGACCCCCCGCGATGAGCAGTTCTTC.

The chain has TRBV4-2 and TRBJ2-1; D might be TRBD2 (6 bases). The germline gives CDR1 LGHNA, CDR2 YNFKEQ. This CDR3 contains 17 residues. Trimming stripped 3 bases from V and 6 bases from J, with 21 bases between. The CDR3: CASSHDPRGGESNEQFF. The CDR3 nucleotides read TGTGCCAGCAGCCATGACCCGCGGGGTGGCGAGTCCAATGAGCAGTTCTTC.

This chain joins TRBV19 and TRBJ1-5, with D tentatively TRBD1 (6 bases). The CDR3 consists of 15 residues. Between the trimmed V and J ends, which lost 6 bases and 7 bases, there was a span of 19 bases. Germline loops: CDR1 LNHDA, CDR2 SQIVND (reference sequence). CDR3 in amino acids: CASSPPGAGGQPQHF. The CDR3 nucleotides read TGTGCCAGTAGCCCCCCGGGGGCAGGTGGACAGCCCCAGCATTTT.

There are a few counts of this clonotype. The chain has TRBV7-2 and TRBJ2-1, with 7 bases matching TRBD1. This CDR3 region has 15 residues. J gave up 8 bases and V 5 bases, and 12 bases lay outside the gene matches. Germline loops: CDR1 SGHTA, CDR2 FQGNSA. The CDR3 sequence: CASSDTGTARDEQFF. The CDR3 DNA reads as TGTGCCAGCAGCGATACCGGGACAGCAAGGGATGAGCAGTTCTTC.

Comments on this clonotype: At one of its ends the junction is not consistent with the germline gene, which may arise from a read error. CDR3 nucleotides: TGCGCCAGCAGCTTGACCGTACAGGGGACCAACACTGAAACTTTCTTT. This translates into CASSLTVQGTNTETFF. The chain employs TRBV5-1 and TRBJ1-1; 7 bases are shared with TRBD1. Germline CDR1 reads SGHRS; CDR2 reads YFSETQ. The CDR3 spans 16 residues.

This chain uses TRBV28 with TRBJ2-1, with 8 bases matching TRBD2. Looked up from germline, CDR1 is MDHEN and CDR2 is SYDVKM. V shed 5 bases, J shed 5 bases, and the junction held 11 bases outside the gene matches. The CDR3 is 16 residues long. In DNA, the CDR3 is TGTGCCAGCAGTGCCCTCGGGACTAGGGTTGACAATGAGCAGTTCTTC. This codes for CASSALGTRVDNEQFF.

This sequence joins TRBV27 and TRBJ2-2, with TRBD2 matching 8 bases. The CDR3 is 16 residues long. V lost 1 base, J lost 4 bases, and 5 bases stayed unmatched. Germline V lookup: CDR1 MNHEY, CDR2 SMNVEV (reference sequence). The CDR3 DNA sequence: TGTGCCAGCAGTTTATTCGCTAGCGGGCCCACCGGGGAGCTGTTTTTT. Translating gives CASSLFASGPTGELFF.

In this sample, this clonotype turned up a few times. V and J are TRBV3-1 and TRBJ1-4; D is possibly TRBD1 (6 bases). The length of the CDR3 is 16 residues. V was shortened by 5 bases and J by 5 bases, with 18 bases between the two germline ends. The germline V gene encodes CDR1 LGHDT and CDR2 YNNKEL (reference sequence). The CDR3 region is CASSNSDRRENEKLFF. The CDR3 DNA reads as TGTGCCAGCAGCAACTCCGACAGGAGGGAAAATGAAAAACTGTTTTTT.

The chain uses TRBV7-9 and TRBJ2-3; 7 bases align to TRBD1. The V gene's germline CDR1 is SEHNR and CDR2 FQNEAQ (reference sequence). This CDR3 contains 15 residues. The V segment lost 4 bases and the J segment 2 bases; nucleotides outside the gene matches: 6. The CDR3 region is CASSSPGQPTDTQYF. The CDR3 DNA follows: TGTGCCAGCAGCTCGCCGGGACAGCCCACAGATACGCAGTATTTT.

This clonotype was counted only a few times. V usage is TRBV20-1 and J usage is TRBJ2-1; the D is unclear. Germline V CDR1 and CDR2: DFQATT, SNEGSKA (reference sequence). Trimming shortened V by 4 bases and J by 5 bases, and 18 bases separated the two germline ends. CDR3 length: 15 residues. The CDR3 reads CSAMSMTPLHNEQFF. The DNA of the CDR3 is TGCAGTGCTATGTCGATGACCCCTCTCCACAATGAGCAGTTCTTC.

CDR3 in amino acids: CERSRSHSGSGDTQYF. CDR3 DNA sequence: TGTGAAAGAAGTAGAAGTCATAGCGGGAGCGGAGATACGCAGTATTTT. The V call is TRBV12-3 or TRBV12-4, the J call TRBJ2-3; 9 positions agree with TRBD2. This CDR3 is 16 amino acids long.

This clonotype was seen just once. V and J are TRBV4-1 and TRBJ2-1; 12 bases fit TRBD2. The V gene's germline CDR1 is MGHRA and CDR2 YSYEKL. J lost 2 bases, V lost 5 bases, and 4 bases had no gene match. CDR3 length equals 16 residues. The CDR3 protein is CASSFGLAGTYNEQFF. As DNA, the CDR3 is TGCGCCAGCAGCTTCGGACTAGCGGGAACCTACAATGAGCAGTTCTTC.

This clonotype appeared a few times. The rearrangement joins TRBV9 to TRBJ2-3; 8 nucleotides align to TRBD2. Trimming removed 4 bases from V and 5 bases from J; junction bases left unmatched: 6. Looked up from germline, CDR1 is SGDLS and CDR2 is YYNGEE. There are 14 residues in the CDR3. CDR3: CASSPGTRGDTQYF. The CDR3 region has the DNA TGTGCCAGCAGCCCAGGGACTAGAGGAGATACGCAGTATTTT.

The chain couples TRBV6-5 to TRBJ1-1; 7 nucleotides line up with TRBD1. With V trimmed by 7 bases and J by 0 bases, 8 bases remained unmatched. The V gene's germline CDR1 is MNHEY and CDR2 SVGAGI. The CDR3 runs 15 residues. The CDR3: CASTRRQGLNTEAFF. CDR3 nucleotides: TGTGCCAGCACCAGACGACAGGGACTGAACACTGAAGCTTTCTTT.

The chain links TRBV3-1 to TRBJ1-5; possibly TRBD1 for D (6 bases). Germline CDR1 and CDR2: LGHDT and YNNKEL (reference sequence). The CDR3 contains 17 residues. With 4 bases removed from V and 0 bases from J, the gap between germline ends came to 16 bases. CDR3 nucleotide sequence: TGTGCCAGCAGCCCAGGACGGGGGCAGACTAGCAATCAGCCCCAGCATTTT. It translates to CASSPGRGQTSNQPQHF.

CDR3 in DNA: TGCAGTGCTAGAGTGGTTTTAGCGGGAGTCCCTGGGGAGCAGTTCTTC. It encodes CSARVVLAGVPGEQFF. The chain is built from TRBV20-1 and TRBJ2-1, with TRBD2 matching 9 bases. The germline CDR1 and CDR2 sequences are DFQATT and SNEGSKA (reference sequence). The CDR3 loop spans 16 amino acids. The trim removed 1 base at V and 10 bases at J, leaving 14 bases unmatched.

There are many counts of this clonotype. The chain employs TRBV28 and TRBJ1-1; D might be TRBD1 (5 bases). V lost 5 bases, J lost 4 bases, and 8 bases lay in between. In germline, CDR1 is MDHEN, CDR2 SYDVKM. This CDR3 has 12 residues. The CDR3 DNA reads TGTGCCAGCAGTCAGGACATCACTGAAGCTTTCTTT. This sequence encodes CASSQDITEAFF.

This clonotype was seen more than once but under ten times. The chain combines TRBV7-3 with TRBJ2-6; maybe TRBD2 (6 bases). From germline, CDR1 is SGHTA and CDR2 FQGTGA. Trimming stripped 4 bases from V and 1 base from J, with 8 bases between. The CDR3 length is 15 residues. CDR3 loop: CASSSGGSGANVLTF. The CDR3 DNA sequence: TGTGCCAGCAGCTCCGGGGGATCTGGGGCCAACGTCCTGACTTTC.